These 21 T cell receptor beta chains were sequenced from one sample in a study of blood T cell repertoires in COVID-19. Only in-frame clones appear in the TCRdb table, and some are missing; sequencing was by immunoSEQ multiplex PCR. The table includes about 33,000 clones, 80% to 90% detected once. The specimen sequenced was peripheral blood. The receptor set was obtained from a woman older than 75 with active or convalescent COVID-19.

This sequence joins TRBV6-7 and TRBJ1-4; possibly TRBD1 for D (6 bases). TRBV6-7 is an ORF for which the function is uncertain. The CDR3 spans 12 residues. V was pared by 9 bases and J by 6 bases, with 11 bases between. The CDR3 region is CARQGGDEKLFF. CDR3 sequence (DNA): TGTGCCAGACAAGGGGGGGATGAAAAACTGTTTTTT.

This chain connects TRBV7-2 to TRBJ2-7; a weak D match, TRBD1 (6 bases). Germline V CDR1 and CDR2: SGHTA, FQGNSA. CDR3 length: 12 residues. Trimming left V 2 bases short and J 5 bases short, with 7 bases between. CDR3 bases: TGTGCCAGCAGCTTATACAGGGACGAGCAGTACTTC. It is translated as CASSLYRDEQYF.

This chain connects TRBV7-8 to TRBJ2-3; TRBD2 matches at 15 bases. Trimming took 5 bases from V and 10 from J; bases not matched to a gene: 13. Germline values: CDR1 SGHVS, CDR2 FQNEAQ. The CDR3 contains 17 residues. This CDR3 is CASSRRTSGGARHPQYF. CDR3 DNA: TGTGCCAGCAGCCGAAGGACTAGCGGGGGGGCCCGGCACCCGCAGTATTTT.

The V and J genes are TRBV19 and TRBJ1-1, with 9 bases that match TRBD1. The CDR3 sequence is 16 residues long. V lost 1 base to trimming and J lost 5 bases; unmatched junction nucleotides: 8. Looked up from germline, CDR1 is LNHDA and CDR2 is SQIVND (reference sequence). The CDR3, as DNA: TGTGCCAGTAGTATAGTGCGGGGACAGGGAGGTACTGAAGCTTTCTTT. Its protein product is CASSIVRGQGGTEAFF.

CDR3 nucleotides: TGTGCCATCAGTGAGACTCAACAGGCCCAAGAGACCCAGTACTTC. It is translated as CAISETQQAQETQYF. The chain recombines TRBV10-3 with TRBJ2-5; tentatively, D is TRBD1 (5 bases). Trimming shortened V by 2 bases and J by 1 base, and 11 bases separated the two germline ends. Germline V lookup: CDR1 ENHRY, CDR2 SYGVKD. The CDR3 covers 15 residues.

The genes are TRBV29-1 and TRBJ2-3; D might be TRBD2 (7 bases). From germline, CDR1 is SQVTM and CDR2 ANQGSEA. The CDR3 runs 15 residues. Deletions cut 1 base from V and 5 bases from J, with 16 bases between. CDR3 sequence reads: CSVEGGTGGLDTQYF. The CDR3 coding sequence is TGCAGCGTTGAAGGGGGGACGGGGGGCCTAGATACGCAGTATTTT.

CDR3 protein: CASRRHRRDEDTQYF. CDR3 DNA: TGCGCCAGCAGGCGACATAGGAGGGACGAAGATACGCAGTATTTT. This chain uses TRBV4-1 with TRBJ2-3; a possible D gene is TRBD2 (6 bases). V lost 6 bases and J 5 bases, leaving 18 bases between the germline ends. This CDR3 spans 15 amino acids. The germline gives CDR1 MGHRA, CDR2 YSYEKL.

The chain has TRBV5-6 and TRBJ2-3, with no clear D. The CDR3 contains 11 residues. From germline, CDR1 is SGHDT and CDR2 YYEEEE. V shed 3 bases and J shed 10 bases, with 9 bases lying between them. The CDR3 spells CASSSDSAQYF. CDR3 DNA: TGTGCCAGCAGCTCCGATAGTGCGCAGTATTTT.

This chain connects TRBV28 to TRBJ2-1, with 12 bases aligning to TRBD2. Germline values: CDR1 MDHEN, CDR2 SYDVKM. The CDR3 loop spans 17 amino acids. V lost 8 bases and J lost 9; bases outside the gene matches: 17. CDR3 in amino acids: CASRSSGASGRAGEQFF. CDR3 coding DNA: TGTGCCAGCCGCAGTAGCGGCGCTAGCGGGAGGGCTGGTGAGCAGTTCTTC.

The chain uses TRBV5-1 and TRBJ1-2, with D perhaps TRBD1 (6 bases). This CDR3 is built from 13 residues. Per germline, CDR1 SGHRS and CDR2 YFSETQ. V shed 4 bases and J shed 6 bases, with 13 bases lying between them. CDR3: CASSRQVMDGYTF. The CDR3 coding sequence is TGCGCCAGCAGCCGACAGGTTATGGATGGCTACACCTTC.

The chain carries TRBV3-1 (or the pseudogene TRBV3-2) and TRBJ2-5; TRBD1 agrees at 8 bases. This CDR3 spans 16 amino acids. With V trimmed by 3 bases and J by 5 bases, 11 bases remained unmatched. The germline gives CDR1 LGHDT, CDR2 YNNKEL (reference sequence). In DNA, the CDR3 is TGTGCCAGCAGCCAGAGGACAGGGATCGTTGTGGAGACCCAGTACTTC. It is translated as CASSQRTGIVVETQYF.

The chain couples TRBV5-4 to TRBJ2-1; possibly TRBD2 for D (6 bases). The CDR3 contains 15 residues. The germline V gene has CDR1 SGHNT and CDR2 YYREEE (reference sequence). Between the trimmed V and J ends, which lost 0 bases and 0 bases, there was a span of 7 bases. This CDR3 reads CASSLAGSSYNEQFF. DNA of the CDR3: TGTGCCAGCAGCTTGGCCGGGAGCTCCTACAATGAGCAGTTCTTC.

This clone was counted only a few times. The chain is built from TRBV28 and TRBJ1-4; D is possibly TRBD1 (6 bases). The CDR3 has 17 amino acids. The V end lost 7 bases, the J end lost 8 bases, and 26 bases lay between the germline ends. Germline V gives CDR1 MDHEN, CDR2 SYDVKM. In DNA, the CDR3 is TGTGCCAGCACCATTGGGGGCATTGGGGACGTAGGGGAAAAACTGTTTTTT. This sequence encodes CASTIGGIGDVGEKLFF.

V is TRBV14 and J is TRBJ1-1, with a weak D call TRBD1 (5 bases). V was pared by 4 bases and J by 1 base, with 16 bases between. The CDR3 covers 16 residues. Per germline, CDR1 SGHDN and CDR2 FVKESK. DNA for the CDR3: TGTGCCAGCAGCCCCCTGGGAGGGACCCCGAACACTGAAGCTTTCTTT. Amino acids: CASSPLGGTPNTEAFF.

The chain couples TRBV4-2 to TRBJ1-3; TRBD1 agrees at 7 bases. V dropped 5 bases and J dropped 0; count of bases not matched to a gene: 7. Germline-derived CDR1 and CDR2 are LGHNA and YNFKEQ. This CDR3 comprises 16 residues. CDR3 residues: CASSTMGQSSGNTIYF. The CDR3 DNA reads TGTGCCAGCAGCACAATGGGACAGAGCTCTGGAAACACCATATATTTT.

The rearrangement uses TRBV5-1 and TRBJ1-2; D not resolved. V lost 4 bases and J lost 0, with 10 bases in between. The CDR3 length is 14 residues. Germline-derived CDR1 and CDR2 are SGHRS and YFSETQ. This CDR3 is CASSAGGSNYGYTF. In nucleotides, the CDR3 is TGCGCCAGCAGCGCCGGAGGGTCTAACTATGGCTACACCTTC.

The V gene is TRBV4-1, the J gene TRBJ1-4, with TRBD1 identical over 7 bases. The CDR3 spans 18 residues. V trimming: 2 bases; J trimming: 1 base; junction bases outside the gene matches: 10. Germline-derived CDR1 and CDR2 are MGHRA and YSYEKL. The CDR3 is CASSQMWAGGRTNEKLFF. Written as DNA, the CDR3 is TGCGCCAGCAGCCAAATGTGGGCAGGGGGGCGAACTAATGAAAAACTGTTTTTT.

The chain uses TRBV10-3 and TRBJ2-1, with 10 nucleotides matching TRBD1. CDR3 length: 14 amino acids. Germline assignment: CDR1 ENHRY and CDR2 SYGVKD. V gave up 6 bases and J gave up 7 bases; unmatched junction bases: 6. The CDR3, as DNA: TGTGCCATCAGGCGACAGGGGGCAAGGAATGAGCAGTTCTTC. As protein: CAIRRQGARNEQFF.

V is TRBV10-3 and J is TRBJ1-1; D is possibly TRBD1 (6 bases). This CDR3 region has 13 residues. V was shortened by 5 bases and J by 2 bases, with 9 bases between the two germline ends. Germline CDR1 reads ENHRY; CDR2 reads SYGVKD. The CDR3 here is CAISQQGNTEAFF. The CDR3 coding sequence is TGTGCCATCAGTCAACAGGGTAACACTGAAGCTTTCTTT.

This chain uses TRBV6-2 or TRBV6-3 with TRBJ1-2; D gene unclear. With 6 bases removed from V and 7 bases from J, the gap between germline ends came to 12 bases. The CDR3 loop spans 12 amino acids. From germline, CDR1 is MNHEY and CDR2 SVGEGT. Written as DNA, the CDR3 is TGTGCCAGCAGCACAAAGACTGGTGGCTACACCTTC. Amino acid sequence: CASSTKTGGYTF.

The rearrangement joins TRBV28 to TRBJ2-5; 15 bases are a match to TRBD2. CDR3 length: 16 residues. V lost 5 bases and J lost 2; bases outside the gene matches: 3. Looked up from germline, CDR1 is MDHEN and CDR2 is SYDVKM. The CDR3 region is CASSMGTSGRQETQYF. The CDR3 DNA reads TGTGCCAGCAGTATGGGGACTAGCGGGAGGCAAGAGACCCAGTACTTC.